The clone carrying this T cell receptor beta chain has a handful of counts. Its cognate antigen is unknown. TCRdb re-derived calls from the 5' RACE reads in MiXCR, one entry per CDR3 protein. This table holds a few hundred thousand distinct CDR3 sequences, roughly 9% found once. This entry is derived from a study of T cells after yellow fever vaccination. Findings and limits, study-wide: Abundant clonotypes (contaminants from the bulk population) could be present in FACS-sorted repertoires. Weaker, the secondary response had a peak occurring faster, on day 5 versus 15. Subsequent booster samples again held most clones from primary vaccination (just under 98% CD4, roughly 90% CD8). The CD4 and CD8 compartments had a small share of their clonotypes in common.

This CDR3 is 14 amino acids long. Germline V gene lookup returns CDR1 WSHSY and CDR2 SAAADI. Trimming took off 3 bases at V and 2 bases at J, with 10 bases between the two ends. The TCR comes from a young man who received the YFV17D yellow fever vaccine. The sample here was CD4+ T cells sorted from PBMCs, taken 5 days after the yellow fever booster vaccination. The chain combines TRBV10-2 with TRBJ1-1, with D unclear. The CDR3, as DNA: TGCGCCAGCAGTGATTTCAGGCGAAACACTGAAGCTTTCTTT. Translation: CASSDFRRNTEAFF.